The following is a T cell receptor beta chain sequence with its context. Its antigen is undetermined. Other DNA variants within this sample encode the same CDR3. This entry comes from a study of T cell responses to AZD1222 COVID-19 vaccine. Whole-study context: Researchers grouped second doses given at about 4 or about 12 weeks into one pool. Findings and limits, study-wide: Donors skewed white British and female; clonal diversity was possibly underestimated. Among vaccine-associated CD4 TCRs, coverage spanned spike, with dominance at 160-218 and 743-854. Reports say nearly half of spike-specific TCRs go after unmutated variant regions.

Profiling relied on immunoSEQ multiplex PCR, and the TCRdb table lists in-frame clones only, not all of them. The repertoire has 150,000 or so clones, 85% to 95% of them found once; the top ten carry under 10%. Losses at the gene ends were 3 bases for V and 4 bases for J; bases not matched to a gene: 2. The germline gives CDR1 SEHNR, CDR2 FQNEAQ (reference sequence). The CDR3 runs to 14 residues. The sample was peripheral blood, taken on day 0 of AZD1222 vaccination. This TCR came from an adult in good health. The chain carries TRBV7-9 and TRBJ2-3, with TRBD1 identical over 9 bases. Here the CDR3 reads CASSLGQGADTQYF. CDR3 in DNA: TGTGCCAGCAGCTTGGGACAGGGCGCAGATACGCAGTATTTT. Complete variable domain (other parts from reference TRBV7-9 and TRBJ2-3): DTGVSQNPRHKITKRGQNVTFRCDPISEHNRLYWYRQTLGQGPEFLTYFQNEAQLEKSRLLSDRFSAERPKGSFSTLEIQRTEQGDSAMYLCASSLGQGADTQYFGPGTRLTVL.